One and the same sample provided the 30 T cell receptor beta chains below, sequenced in a study of T cells expressing NK-cell markers. TCRdb reanalyzed the 5' RACE reads, giving one entry per CDR3 protein sequence and no DNA. The sample totals over 350,000 distinct CDR3 sequences; its top ten clones hold approximately 12%. Sequenced input: blood T cells: a sorted CD56 or NKG2C T cell subset, CD4+ or CD8+ T cells, or bulk PBMC T cells (not recorded which). These receptors were obtained from a woman between 50 and 59 years old in good health.

The chain recombines TRBV29-1 with TRBJ2-7. CDR1 is SQVTM, CDR2 ANQGSEA, per germline. The CDR3 extends over 13 amino acids. The CDR3 loop is CSVESSVAYEQYF.

The V call is TRBV6-1, the J call TRBJ1-2. The CDR3 runs 13 residues. Germline V gene lookup returns CDR1 MNHNS and CDR2 SASEGT. CDR3 protein: CASWKGDNYGYTF.

The rearrangement links TRBV7-2 to TRBJ2-2. The CDR3 loop spans 13 amino acids. Germline CDR1 is SGHTA and CDR2 is FQGNSA. This chain's CDR3 is CASSLGKIGELFF.

Here the CDR3 reads CASSPGLGVETQYF. The V gene is TRBV7-9, the J gene TRBJ2-5; TCRdb gives TRBD2 as the D gene, but with no DNA this cannot be confirmed. CDR1 and CDR2 (germline): SEHNR, FQNEAQ (reference sequence). The CDR3 covers 14 residues.

This sequence joins TRBV5-1 and TRBJ2-2; TCRdb gives TRBD2 as the D gene, but with no DNA this cannot be confirmed. This CDR3 has 14 amino acids. Germline V lookup: CDR1 SGHRS, CDR2 YFSETQ. CDR3 loop: CASSSRTLFGELFF. Variable domain in full (rest from reference TRBV5-1 and TRBJ2-2): KAGVTQTPRYLIKTRGQQVTLSCSPISGHRSVSWYQQTPGQGLQFLFEYFSETQRNKGNFPGRFSGRQFSNSRSEMNVSTLELGDSALYLCASSSRTLFGELFFGEGSRLTVL.

The J gene is TRBJ2-6, the V gene TRBV28; the D gene TCRdb calls, TRBD1, cannot be checked with no DNA. The germline V gene has CDR1 MDHEN and CDR2 SYDVKM. The CDR3 has 17 residues. The CDR3 here is CASRGQGGTSGANVLTF.

J is TRBJ1-1 and V is TRBV6-1; TCRdb returns TRBD1, unconfirmable since there is no DNA. Germline loops: CDR1 MNHNS, CDR2 SASEGT. The CDR3 length is 13 residues. The CDR3 reads CATPGRQNTEAFF.

The chain links TRBV24-1 to TRBJ2-1; TCRdb proposes TRBD1, but this gene call is untestable without DNA. Per the germline V gene, CDR1 is KGHDR and CDR2 is SFDVKD. This CDR3 is built from 15 residues. The CDR3 sequence is CATSVTGQGYNEQFF.

The genes are TRBV7-3 and TRBJ1-2. CDR1 and CDR2 from the germline V gene are SGHTA and FQGTGA. The CDR3 consists of 16 residues. This CDR3 is CASSLTASAGDYGYTF.

The rearrangement joins TRBV5-1 to TRBJ2-3. The CDR3 spans 13 residues. Germline assignment: CDR1 SGHRS and CDR2 YFSETQ. The chain's CDR3 is CASSLTATDTQYF. The full variable domain, rest sourced from reference TRBV5-1 and TRBJ2-3, is KAGVTQTPRYLIKTRGQQVTLSCSPISGHRSVSWYQQTPGQGLQFLFEYFSETQRNKGNFPGRFSGRQFSNSRSEMNVSTLELGDSALYLCASSLTATDTQYFGPGTRLTVL.

This sequence joins TRBV6-2 or TRBV6-3 and TRBJ2-5. Germline V gene data show CDR1 as MNHEY and CDR2 as SVGEGT. The CDR3 is 12 residues long. The CDR3 sequence is CASRQKKETQYF.

This chain uses TRBV11-2 with TRBJ2-4; TCRdb's assignment of TRBD2 cannot be checked, as there is no DNA. The CDR3 is 16 amino acids. Per germline, CDR1 SGHAT and CDR2 FQNNGV. The chain's CDR3 is CASSLTFGTSEDIQYF.

V gene TRBV12-3 or TRBV12-4 combines with J gene TRBJ1-5; the TCRdb D gene call, TRBD1, has no DNA to confirm it. This CDR3 contains 15 residues. CDR3 region: CASSFGDPSNQPQHF.

The V gene is TRBV29-1, the J gene TRBJ2-1; the D gene TCRdb calls, TRBD2, cannot be checked with no DNA. Germline CDR1 is SQVTM and CDR2 is ANQGSEA. The CDR3 extends over 14 amino acids. The CDR3: CSVGTSGFNNEQFF.

The V gene is TRBV3-1, the J gene TRBJ2-3. The CDR3 is made up of 13 amino acids. Per germline, CDR1 LGHDT and CDR2 YNNKEL (reference sequence). The CDR3 loop reads CASSQRSTDTQYF.

V usage is TRBV12-3 or TRBV12-4 and J usage is TRBJ2-1; the TCRdb call, TRBD2, lacks DNA for checking. CDR3 length: 19 amino acids. CDR3 sequence: CASSPDRETSGRASHEQFF.

The J gene is TRBJ2-1, the V gene TRBV4-2; TCRdb picks TRBD2, but there is no DNA to check that call. CDR3 size: 16 residues. The germline V gene encodes CDR1 LGHNA and CDR2 YNFKEQ. This CDR3 is CASSQRAGLAANEQFF.

The chain carries TRBV20-1 and TRBJ2-2. In germline, CDR1 is DFQATT, CDR2 SNEGSKA (reference sequence). The CDR3 is 15 amino acids. CDR3 in amino acids: CSARQAKTNTGELFF.

The chain couples TRBV7-3 to TRBJ2-7; the D call from TCRdb, TRBD2, cannot be confirmed without DNA. The CDR3 contains 14 residues. The germline V gene has CDR1 SGHTA and CDR2 FQGTGA. This chain's CDR3 is CASSPTGTSREQYF.

The chain employs TRBV6-6 and TRBJ2-3; the TRBD2 assignment by TCRdb is unverifiable without DNA. From germline, CDR1 is MNHNY and CDR2 SVGAGI (reference sequence). The CDR3 spans 16 residues. CDR3 amino acids: CASSYGTRPSTDTQYF.

The chain has TRBV5-6 and TRBJ1-3. This CDR3 is built from 13 residues. Germline V gene sequence: CDR1 SGHDT, CDR2 YYEEEE. Here the CDR3 reads CASTGDWGNTIYF.

The gene calls are TRBV9 and TRBJ2-1; TCRdb lists TRBD2, though no DNA is available to test this call. The CDR3 spans 15 residues. Germline V lookup: CDR1 SGDLS, CDR2 YYNGEE. The CDR3 is CASSDLAGGPAEQFF.

This chain uses TRBV9 with TRBJ2-2; TCRdb proposes TRBD1, but this gene call is untestable without DNA. Germline CDR1 reads SGDLS; CDR2 reads YYNGEE. The CDR3 has 16 amino acids. CDR3 region: CASSVAAQSGAGELFF.

V is TRBV7-6 and J is TRBJ1-1. The CDR3 spans 14 residues. Per germline, CDR1 SGHVS and CDR2 FNYEAQ. CDR3: CASSLGPPGTEAFF.

The chain has TRBV12-3 or TRBV12-4 and TRBJ2-3; no DNA is available, so the TRBD1 call from TCRdb remains unchecked. This CDR3 spans 16 amino acids. CDR3 region: CASSARDRGFADTQYF.

V usage is TRBV7-2 and J usage is TRBJ2-1; TCRdb's D gene call, TRBD2, goes unchecked for lack of DNA. Germline CDR1 SGHTA, CDR2 FQGNSA. There are 14 residues in the CDR3. The CDR3 loop reads CASSSVAKYNEQFF.

The rearrangement joins TRBV11-2 to TRBJ2-3; TCRdb indicates TRBD2, and absent DNA this call remains unverified. Looked up from germline, CDR1 is SGHAT and CDR2 is FQNNGV. There are 17 residues in the CDR3. The CDR3 loop is CASSPSGVGITGDTQYF.

This chain uses TRBV5-1 with TRBJ2-4; TCRdb calls TRBD1, which cannot be checked without DNA. Looked up from germline, CDR1 is SGHRS and CDR2 is YFSETQ. The CDR3 spans 16 residues. This CDR3 is CASSHNLRAAKNIQYF.

The chain uses TRBV12-3 or TRBV12-4 and TRBJ1-4. The CDR3 is 14 residues long. The CDR3 loop reads CASSLALGGGKLFF.

The chain joins TRBV27 to TRBJ1-5; checking the TCRdb D call of TRBD1 is not possible without DNA. The germline gives CDR1 MNHEY, CDR2 SMNVEV (reference sequence). This CDR3 spans 17 amino acids. The CDR3 spells CASSSLDRRYSNQPQHF.